This TCR beta chain is from a study of shared clonotypes between healthy human individuals (TCRdb year 2020). For the wider study: The cohort included three men and two women between 18 and 49 years of age. Blood TCR repertoires of a handful of healthy adults were deeply sequenced to estimate repertoire size and the extent of clonotype sharing between individuals. Different laboratories and diverse techniques were used to prepare libraries and sequence TCR repertoires, to increase sequencing depth and limit assay-specific biases. Per donor, leukapheresis produced somewhere between about 0.8 and 9 billion PBMCs.

The donors were healthy, HIV-negative adults who had no recently reported acute infections or vaccinations. Every donor was a Caucasian adult residing in Nashville, Tennessee, USA. For unsorted samples, tens of millions of PBMCs were counted, and genomic DNA was extracted using the QIAamp DNA Blood Mini kit. Blood was obtained by leukapheresis, after which PBMCs were separated by Ficoll-Histopaque density gradient centrifugation and cryopreserved in liquid nitrogen vapor phase. TCR CDR3 regions were amplified from genomic DNA by multiplex PCR using the deep immunoSEQ assay. For each cell subset, the extracted genomic DNA was distributed evenly across all wells of several immunoSEQ 96-well plates, and each plate served as one replicate. For unsorted PBMC, approximately 0.3 ug of genomic DNA, equivalent to roughly 30,000 T cell genomes, went into each replicate PCR. Unsorted PBMC genomic DNA was sequenced across ten immunoSEQ deep assay plates. Purified libraries were measured with a Qubit 3.0 fluorometer, size-checked on a Bioanalyzer 2100, and measured again with the KAPA Library Quantification kit. Every immunoSEQ 96-well plate was sequenced on a separate single-read 150-cycle Illumina NextSeq 550 flow cell. Regarding the original processing steps: Because the immunoSEQ output included only junctional sequences and no quality scores, the filtering could not be the same as the filtering used for full-length reads. To assign V/J genes and CDR3, sequences were annotated using PyIR, a Python wrapper for IgBLAST v1.9, with IMGT germline references. Reads were filtered out if the reads had weak V/J assignments (E-value above 1e-6), no CDR3, stop codons, out-of-frame junctions, or ambiguous translated residues. V3J clonotypes were defined as sequences sharing the same inferred V gene, J gene, and CDR3 amino acid sequence. To compute the percentage overlap between repertoires, the number of shared unique clonotypes was divided by the size of the smaller repertoire. Three approaches were used to assess repertoire richness: RTK rarefaction, the Chao1 estimator, and Recon v2.1 estimates of unobserved clonotypes. What TCRdb holds here is the immuneACCESS table cut down to in-frame rearrangements. Part of the clones is not present; checked against another copy, under half of the missing clones reflect an unresolved V gene, and the others are unexplained. That table supplies the V and J calls and clone size; D and trimming were determined from the DNA. Present in this sample are about 480,000 clones, more than 65% of which were seen just once. The ten top clones hold 13% of the sample.

Overall study outcomes, separate from this receptor: Sampling was limited to blood, and TCR repertoires in tissue likely differ from TCR repertoires in blood. The small number of donors limited the genetic and exposure-history diversity represented. Based on pairwise subsampling, the degree of clonotype sharing among donors was expected to be affected by sequencing depth.

Trimming removed 6 bases from V and 5 bases from J; the gene matches leave 8 bases unexplained. The CDR3 runs 17 amino acids, cysteine and phenylalanine included. Only CDR3 DNA remains: 51 bases, in frame from the first base. The germline V gene (reference sequence) gives CDR1 as MNHEY and CDR2 as SMNVEV. Regarding this clone: The clone's antigen remains unknown. No much larger clone exists at a distance of one base, and base qualities are not known.

Material for sequencing was PBMCs. The origin of this receptor is a woman aged 40 to 49 in good health. Some clones in this sample may be carry-over from other donors' samples. Recombination connected TRBV27 to TRBJ2-3; a stretch of 16 junction bases matches TRBD2. The DNA sequence is TGTGCCAGCAGCTCCGGGACTAGCGGGAGGGCCGGAGATACGCAGTATTTT. Translated, this is CASSSGTSGRAGDTQYF.